This T cell receptor beta chain emerged from a study of blood T cell repertoires in COVID-19. The V end was cut by 0 bases, the J end by 5 bases, with 8 bases between. Germline V gene data show CDR1 as SGDLS and CDR2 as YYNGEE. The CDR3 spans 13 residues. Sequenced by immunoSEQ multiplex PCR; TCRdb stores in-frame clones only, minus some. This table has approximately 170,000 clones, 80% to 85% appearing once. The V and J genes are TRBV9 and TRBJ2-5; D is perhaps TRBD2 (5 bases). This clonotype was obtained from a woman between 45 and 65 years old who had recovered from COVID-19. Sequenced material: PBMCs or T cells enriched from blood (not recorded which). The CDR3 is CASSVEGGETQYF. The CDR3 nucleotides are TGTGCCAGCAGCGTAGAGGGCGGGGAGACCCAGTACTTC. Full variable domain (remainder filled in from reference TRBV9 and TRBJ2-5): DSGVTQTPKHLITATGQRVTLRCSPRSGDLSVYWYQQSLDQGLQFLIQYYNGEERAKGNILERFSAQQFPDLHSELNLSSLELGDSALYFCASSVEGGETQYFGPGTRLLVL.